One sample yielded the 17 T cell receptor beta chains listed below, sequenced in a study of blood T cell repertoires in COVID-19. Data came from immunoSEQ multiplex PCR; TCRdb stores just in-frame clones and leaves some out. The table has 100,000 to 120,000 clones, 70% to 90% seen once. The sample taken for sequencing was peripheral blood. All receptors derive from a man between 35 and 55 years old with acute or convalescent COVID-19.

The chain has TRBV2 and TRBJ1-1; D is perhaps TRBD1 (5 bases). The CDR3 runs 13 residues. The germline CDR1 and CDR2 sequences are SNHLY and FYNNEI. V shed 8 bases and J shed 5 bases, with 15 bases lying between them. The CDR3: CASQKGRDTEAFF. In nucleotides, the CDR3 is TGTGCCAGCCAAAAGGGCAGGGATACTGAAGCTTTCTTT.

This sequence joins TRBV24-1 and TRBJ1-1; TRBD1 might be the D (5 bases). The V end lost 2 bases, the J end lost 7 bases, and 7 bases lay between the germline ends. Germline V gene lookup returns CDR1 KGHDR and CDR2 SFDVKD. The CDR3 totals 12 residues. The CDR3 region is CATSDWTNEAFF. CDR3 DNA: TGTGCCACCAGTGATTGGACAAATGAAGCTTTCTTT.

The V gene is TRBV23-1, the J gene TRBJ1-2; tentatively, D is TRBD1 (5 bases). Being an ORF, TRBV23-1 has a function that is uncertain. Trimming cost V 6 bases and J 5 bases, with 13 bases left between them. The CDR3 length is 13 residues. The CDR3: CASRRTTPYGYTF. Written as DNA, the CDR3 is TGCGCCAGCAGACGGACAACACCTTATGGCTACACCTTC.

The chain uses TRBV9 and TRBJ2-1, with TRBD2 matching over 7 bases. The CDR3 runs to 15 residues. V lost 0 bases, J lost 8 bases, and 8 bases stayed unmatched. Germline CDR1 is SGDLS and CDR2 is YYNGEE. The CDR3 DNA reads TGTGCCAGCAGCGTAGCCGGGGGGTCCAGGGATGAGCAGTTCTTC. This encodes CASSVAGGSRDEQFF.

V gene TRBV7-9 combines with J gene TRBJ2-3; D is undetermined. V lost 5 bases and J lost 0, with 12 bases in between. This CDR3 is built from 15 residues. Germline lookup yields CDR1 SEHNR and CDR2 FQNEAQ (reference sequence). The DNA for the CDR3 is TGTGCCAGCAGCCGCGACTGGAAAAGCACAGATACGCAGTATTTT. Translation gives CASSRDWKSTDTQYF.

This rearrangement joins TRBV7-3 to TRBJ2-6; D unclear. The CDR3 has 16 amino acids. The V end lost 3 bases, the J end lost 0 bases, and 9 bases lay between the germline ends. CDR1 SGHTA and CDR2 FQGTGA come from the germline V gene. CDR3 DNA sequence: TGTGCCAGCAGCTTGCATACAGCCTCTGGGGCCAACGTCCTGACTTTC. Encoded protein: CASSLHTASGANVLTF. The full variable domain, in which reference TRBV7-3 and TRBJ2-6 provide the parts outside the CDR3, is GAGVSQTPSNKVTEKGKYVELRCDPISGHTALYWYRQSLGQGPEFLIYFQGTGAADDSGLPNDRFFAVRPEGSVSTLKIQRTERGDSAVYLCASSLHTASGANVLTFGAGSRLTVL.

This clone was seen a single time. The rearrangement joins TRBV10-3 to TRBJ2-1, with a weak D call TRBD1 (6 bases). This CDR3 is built from 14 residues. V was shortened by 6 bases and J by 5 bases, with 14 bases between the two germline ends. Germline V gives CDR1 ENHRY, CDR2 SYGVKD. The CDR3 region is CAIRLGQLDNEQFF. In DNA form, the CDR3 reads TGTGCCATCAGACTAGGACAGTTAGACAATGAGCAGTTCTTC.

Only a few counts were recorded for this clone. The chain links TRBV19 to TRBJ2-7; D remains ambiguous. The CDR3 runs 14 residues. Germline V gene lookup returns CDR1 LNHDA and CDR2 SQIVND (reference sequence). Trimming took off 1 base at V and 3 bases at J, with 10 bases between the two ends. The CDR3 bases are TGTGCCAGTAGTATAGCCACTGGAGACTACGAGCAGTACTTC. Encoded protein: CASSIATGDYEQYF.

There are a few counts of this clone. This chain joins TRBV27 and TRBJ1-5; TRBD1 matches 8 bases. From germline, CDR1 is MNHEY and CDR2 SMNVEV (reference sequence). The trim removed 4 bases at V and 1 base at J, leaving 3 bases unmatched. The CDR3 is made up of 15 amino acids. CDR3 nucleotides: TGTGCCAGCAGTTCCCGGACAGGGAGCAATCAGCCCCAGCATTTT. Residues: CASSSRTGSNQPQHF.

This clone was picked up one time. The rearrangement joins TRBV24-1 to TRBJ2-1; TRBD2 might be the D (6 bases). Trimming took off 5 bases at V and 8 bases at J, with 24 bases between the two ends. The CDR3 extends over 17 amino acids. Germline CDR1 and CDR2: KGHDR and SFDVKD. The DNA for the CDR3 is TGTGCCACCAGTGCTTTCTCTAGCGATTGGTTTGAGTATGAGCAGTTCTTC. Amino acid sequence: CATSAFSSDWFEYEQFF.

The rearrangement uses TRBV7-9 and TRBJ1-4; 7 nucleotides agree with TRBD1. From germline, CDR1 is SEHNR and CDR2 FQNEAQ (reference sequence). The CDR3 length is 13 residues. V shed 5 bases, J shed 6 bases, and the junction held 3 bases outside the gene matches. CDR3 in amino acids: CASSRQGDEKLFF. CDR3 bases: TGTGCCAGCAGCCGACAGGGCGATGAAAAACTGTTTTTT.

The chain combines TRBV7-9 with TRBJ1-2; 12 bases map to TRBD1. Germline V lookup: CDR1 SEHNR, CDR2 FQNEAQ (reference sequence). The ends lost 5 bases at V and 2 bases at J; junction bases unmatched: 6. This CDR3 region has 16 residues. The CDR3 spells CASSPGQGAQNYGYTF. CDR3 coding DNA: TGTGCCAGCAGCCCGGGACAGGGGGCACAAAACTATGGCTACACCTTC.

This chain uses TRBV18 with TRBJ1-2; 9 nucleotides line up with TRBD1. V shed 1 base, J shed 5 bases, and the junction held 5 bases outside the gene matches. The CDR3 is 15 residues long. Per the germline V gene, CDR1 is KGHSH and CDR2 is LQKENI. CDR3 region: CASSPRTGEYYGYTF. CDR3 in DNA: TGTGCCAGCTCACCACGGACAGGGGAATATTATGGCTACACCTTC.

J is TRBJ1-4 and V is TRBV19; perhaps TRBD1 as D (5 bases). The V and J ends lost 6 bases and 6 bases respectively, with 26 bases between them. Germline loops: CDR1 LNHDA, CDR2 SQIVND (reference sequence). The CDR3 contains 18 residues. The CDR3 DNA reads TGTGCCAGTAGGAGGGGACTCACCGCAGGGTCCTTTTATGAAAAACTGTTTTTT. Its protein is CASRRGLTAGSFYEKLFF. The full variable domain, in which reference TRBV19 and TRBJ1-4 provide the parts outside the CDR3, is DGGITQSPKYLFRKEGQNVTLSCEQNLNHDAMYWYRQDPGQGLRLIYYSQIVNDFQKGDIAEGYSVSREKKESFPLTVTSAQKNPTAFYLCASRRGLTAGSFYEKLFFGSGTQLSVL.

V is TRBV14 and J is TRBJ2-7, with 7 bases matching TRBD2. Germline V gene data show CDR1 as SGHDN and CDR2 as FVKESK. This CDR3 contains 18 residues. With V trimmed by 4 bases and J by 2 bases, 17 bases remained unmatched. CDR3 in DNA: TGTGCCAGCAGCCCGAAACGTTACTCAGGACTAGTCGCCTACGAGCAGTACTTC. As protein: CASSPKRYSGLVAYEQYF.

J is TRBJ2-5 and V is TRBV6-4; 9 positions agree with TRBD1. The CDR3 consists of 14 residues. V was clipped by 5 bases and J by 5 bases; unmatched bases: 6. Germline CDR1 is MRHNA and CDR2 is SNTAGT. In DNA, the CDR3 is TGTGCCAGCAGTCCGGGACAGGGATCCGAGACCCAGTACTTC. Protein sequence: CASSPGQGSETQYF.

The chain recombines TRBV19 with TRBJ1-2, with 10 bases aligning to TRBD1. Germline CDR1 LNHDA, CDR2 SQIVND (reference sequence). The length of the CDR3 is 13 residues. V lost 8 bases and J lost 7; bases outside the gene matches: 7. CDR3 in amino acids: CASQPGQGFGYTF. CDR3 bases: TGTGCCAGTCAACCGGGACAGGGGTTTGGCTACACCTTC.